This TCR beta chain was sequenced during a study of cytotoxic CD8 clonotypes in ibrutinib-treated CLL. Overall study context: After median roughly 68 months, around 14 stayed in remission, about twelve progressed; responses some 25 partial, 2 complete. Response samples were taken after a median around 13 months of treatment, range 6 to 36.

Deep sequencing aimed at 1 in 200,000 to 1 in 1 million T cells' resolution. Measured with immunoSEQ multiplex PCR; TCRdb has only the in-frame clones, and not every one. The data show fewer than 400,000 clones, 60% to 80% seen once. The study's findings and limits: Among the clonotypes, public ones were uncommon and contracted or held stable on treatment.

The CDR3 has 14 residues. Trimming shortened V by 0 bases and J by 0 bases, and 5 bases separated the two germline ends. Germline loops: CDR1 PRHDT, CDR2 FYEKMQ (reference sequence). A remark on this clone: Its specificity is unknown.

This clonotype was sampled from a human donor with chronic lymphocytic leukemia. The sequences come from PBMCs, collected after 36 months of ibrutinib treatment. This chain joins TRBV13 and TRBJ1-2; no firm D call. The CDR3: CASSLGVSNYGYTF. For the CDR3, the DNA is TGTGCCAGCAGCTTAGGGGTCTCTAACTATGGCTACACCTTC.